These T cell receptor beta chains were read from a single sample in a study of technical replicates of blood from a handful of donors. TCRdb's table, derived via immunoSEQ multiplex PCR, lists solely in-frame clones and lacks some. Of 78,000 or so clones detected, 91% appear once; the ten largest clones hold under 0.45%. Source material: T cells isolated from PBMCs. These receptors were collected from a human donor in good health. Some clones in this sample may be carry-over from other donors' samples. The CDR3 runs from the conserved cysteine through the conserved F or W. Fields, in order: CDR3 protein, V gene, J gene, CDR3 length.

cdr3_aa: CASSLSRGTEAFF
v_call: TRBV27
j_call: TRBJ1-1
cdr3_length: 13

cdr3_aa: CASSPAGRGPLGYTF
v_call: TRBV4-1
j_call: TRBJ1-2
cdr3_length: 15

cdr3_aa: CASSEVGGSRDEQYF
v_call: TRBV6-1
j_call: TRBJ2-7
cdr3_length: 15

cdr3_aa: CASSIWGTGDEKLFF
v_call: TRBV5-1
j_call: TRBJ1-4
cdr3_length: 15

cdr3_aa: CASSEAARKGTRQPQHF
v_call: TRBV2
j_call: TRBJ1-5
cdr3_length: 17

cdr3_aa: CASSSGVATEAFF
v_call: TRBV11-3
j_call: TRBJ1-1
cdr3_length: 13

cdr3_aa: CASRDSGNYEQYF
v_call: TRBV2
j_call: TRBJ2-7
cdr3_length: 13

cdr3_aa: CASSSGTGGSTDTQYF
v_call: TRBV5-1
j_call: TRBJ2-3
cdr3_length: 16

cdr3_aa: CAWSGGGSHNEQFF
v_call: TRBV30
j_call: TRBJ2-1
cdr3_length: 14

cdr3_aa: CASSFQQGPGTQYF
v_call: TRBV5-1
j_call: TRBJ2-5
cdr3_length: 14

cdr3_aa: CASSAYSRSSYNEQFF
v_call: TRBV7-2
j_call: TRBJ2-1
cdr3_length: 16

cdr3_aa: CASRINYEQYF
v_call: TRBV28
j_call: TRBJ2-7
cdr3_length: 11

cdr3_aa: CASSLWTPLNNYGYTF
v_call: TRBV19
j_call: TRBJ1-2
cdr3_length: 16

cdr3_aa: CASNTLAINTEAFF
v_call: TRBV28
j_call: TRBJ1-1
cdr3_length: 14

cdr3_aa: CASSSQGGNTDTQYF
v_call: TRBV7-9
j_call: TRBJ2-3
cdr3_length: 15

cdr3_aa: CASSYDRGGTEAFF
v_call: TRBV6-6
j_call: TRBJ1-1
cdr3_length: 14

cdr3_aa: CASSYSYGTFKETQYF
v_call: TRBV6-5
j_call: TRBJ2-5
cdr3_length: 16

cdr3_aa: CASSQVALPYEQYF
v_call: TRBV4-1
j_call: TRBJ2-7
cdr3_length: 14

cdr3_aa: CARRTGSETQYF
v_call: TRBV2
j_call: TRBJ2-5
cdr3_length: 12

cdr3_aa: CASRGGTGTTIYF
v_call: TRBV28
j_call: TRBJ1-3
cdr3_length: 13

cdr3_aa: CASTAGTNSYNEQFF
v_call: TRBV2
j_call: TRBJ2-1
cdr3_length: 15

cdr3_aa: CASRRGTGELFF
v_call: TRBV5-1
j_call: TRBJ2-2
cdr3_length: 12

cdr3_aa: CASSYYEGAETQYF
v_call: TRBV6-6
j_call: TRBJ2-5
cdr3_length: 14

cdr3_aa: CASRSQGLASPLHF
v_call: TRBV25-1
j_call: TRBJ1-6
cdr3_length: 14

cdr3_aa: CASSVATGRGIPEQFF
v_call: TRBV9
j_call: TRBJ2-1
cdr3_length: 16

cdr3_aa: CASSFSSEGELFF
v_call: TRBV19
j_call: TRBJ2-2
cdr3_length: 13

cdr3_aa: CATSRGLTSGRRADTQYF
v_call: TRBV15
j_call: TRBJ2-3
cdr3_length: 18

cdr3_aa: CASSFRGSNTGELFF
v_call: TRBV5-1
j_call: TRBJ2-2
cdr3_length: 15

cdr3_aa: CASSLISGDSYEQYF
v_call: TRBV5-4
j_call: TRBJ2-7
cdr3_length: 15

cdr3_aa: CASSSGQGYEQYF
v_call: TRBV28
j_call: TRBJ2-7
cdr3_length: 13

cdr3_aa: CASSLKGAGEQYF
v_call: TRBV7-9
j_call: TRBJ2-7
cdr3_length: 13

cdr3_aa: CASSKVPQGPMSYEQYF
v_call: TRBV21-1
j_call: TRBJ2-7
cdr3_length: 17

cdr3_aa: CACSFAGTGFRQPQHF
v_call: TRBV30
j_call: TRBJ1-5
cdr3_length: 16

cdr3_aa: CASSHFEGPSSYEQYF
v_call: TRBV14
j_call: TRBJ2-7
cdr3_length: 16

cdr3_aa: CASSFRIYEQYF
v_call: TRBV28
j_call: TRBJ2-7
cdr3_length: 12

cdr3_aa: CASSPGTAAYGYTF
v_call: TRBV9
j_call: TRBJ1-2
cdr3_length: 14

cdr3_aa: CSVDPGGTEAFF
v_call: TRBV29-1
j_call: TRBJ1-1
cdr3_length: 12

cdr3_aa: CASSRQRSGNTIYF
v_call: TRBV19
j_call: TRBJ1-3
cdr3_length: 14

cdr3_aa: CASSLGTYSNQPQHF
v_call: TRBV7-9
j_call: TRBJ1-5
cdr3_length: 15

cdr3_aa: CASRRGQGRGNTEAFF
v_call: TRBV27
j_call: TRBJ1-1
cdr3_length: 16

cdr3_aa: CASSPPNGGTDTQYF
v_call: TRBV28
j_call: TRBJ2-3
cdr3_length: 15

cdr3_aa: CASSTGQGYGYTF
v_call: TRBV19
j_call: TRBJ1-2
cdr3_length: 13

cdr3_aa: CATSVQGQGIAEAFF
v_call: TRBV15
j_call: TRBJ1-1
cdr3_length: 15

cdr3_aa: CASRGGEGESNQPQHF
v_call: TRBV5-1
j_call: TRBJ1-5
cdr3_length: 16

cdr3_aa: CASSHPGQWGYEQYF
v_call: TRBV4-1
j_call: TRBJ2-7
cdr3_length: 15

cdr3_aa: CASSRMGGDTGELFF
v_call: TRBV7-9
j_call: TRBJ2-2
cdr3_length: 15

cdr3_aa: CASSGSVGTGELFF
v_call: TRBV9
j_call: TRBJ2-2
cdr3_length: 14

cdr3_aa: CASSPQGRANEQFF
v_call: TRBV18
j_call: TRBJ2-1
cdr3_length: 14